This T cell receptor beta chain was sequenced during a study of CD8 T cells in ankylosing spondylitis. The study, taken as a whole, reports: As reported, disease-linked clones showed significant enrichment in matched ankylosing spondylitis synovial fluid. About 8 highly homologous variants made up a TCR beta motif, and this motif appeared characteristic of ankylosing spondylitis blood. Earlier authors reported some of these motif variants in reactive arthritis synovial fluid and blood.

A single record per CDR3 protein comes from TCRdb applying MiXCR to the 5' RACE reads. The sample holds approximately 90,000 distinct CDR3 sequences, about 8.3% seen once. In its sample, this clonotype was seen many times. Its antigen is as yet unknown. CDR1 is SGHRS, CDR2 YFSETQ, per germline. V was trimmed by 4 bases and J by 3 bases, leaving 16 bases between them. The CDR3 is 15 residues long. Sequencing was done on a sample of blood, either unsorted or a sorted T cell fraction (not recorded which). The clonotype originates from a male donor with ankylosing spondylitis or in good health (not recorded which). The chain carries TRBV5-1 and TRBJ2-5; D perhaps matches TRBD2 (6 bases). CDR3 amino acids: CASSLAGSGEETQYF. Written as DNA, the CDR3 is TGCGCCAGCAGCCTCGCTGGTAGCGGAGAAGAGACCCAGTACTTC.